This passage covers 27 T cell receptor beta chains from one sample sequenced in a study of blood T cells in healthy people across ages. A second PCR of 7 to 11 cycles used a sample-barcoded 5' primer and a J-beta primer mix. TCRdb re-analysed the 5' RACE reads in MiXCR, keeping a single row per CDR3 protein. Of 700,000 to 950,000 distinct CDR3 sequences listed, 58% were seen once; the top ten hold about 20%. Material for sequencing was blood. These TCRs come from a man aged 30 to 45 in good health.

The V and J genes are TRBV6-1 and TRBJ2-7; D perhaps matches TRBD2 (6 bases). The CDR3 is 14 amino acids. CDR1 is MNHNS, CDR2 SASEGT, per germline. V was pared by 7 bases and J by 0 bases, with 13 bases between. The chain's CDR3 is CASIDGGYSYEQYF. Written as DNA, the CDR3 is TGTGCCAGCATCGACGGGGGTTACTCCTACGAGCAGTACTTC.

V and J are TRBV29-1 and TRBJ2-5; D not certain. The CDR3 spans 12 residues. The germline CDR1 and CDR2 sequences are SQVTM and ANQGSEA. Trimming removed 4 bases from V and 5 bases from J, with 11 bases in between. The CDR3 nucleotides are TGCAGCGTTGCGTGGCTAATGGAGACCCAGTACTTC. Amino acids: CSVAWLMETQYF.

The chain combines TRBV12-3 or TRBV12-4 with TRBJ1-2; 9 nucleotides match TRBD1. The CDR3 is made up of 14 amino acids. V shed 5 bases, J shed 7 bases, and the junction held 8 bases outside the gene matches. This CDR3 is CASSNTGTGTGYTF. Here the CDR3 DNA reads TGTGCCAGCAGTAATACCGGGACAGGGACTGGCTACACCTTC.

The CDR3 sequence is CASSQEGTASGTQYF. CDR3 nucleotides: TGTGCCAGCAGCCAAGAAGGGACGGCTAGCGGGACCCAGTACTTC. The chain recombines TRBV3-1 with TRBJ2-4, with 7 positions matching TRBD2. The J call may not be correct, given that the DNA end is closer to TRBJ2-5. The CDR3 loop spans 15 amino acids. CDR1 and CDR2 (germline): LGHDT, YNNKEL (reference sequence).

This clonotype was recorded a few times. The rearrangement links TRBV29-1 to TRBJ2-7, with D perhaps matching TRBD2 (6 bases). This CDR3 spans 13 amino acids. Germline-derived CDR1 and CDR2 are SQVTM and ANQGSEA. Between the trimmed V and J ends, which lost 7 bases and 3 bases, there was a span of 16 bases. The chain's CDR3 is CSAGFLGGYEQYF. The DNA of the CDR3 is TGCAGCGCAGGGTTCTTGGGAGGCTACGAGCAGTACTTC.

The rearrangement joins TRBV2 to TRBJ2-4; tentative D call: TRBD1 (5 bases). The J call may be incorrect, as the DNA end agrees better with TRBJ2-7. The CDR3 extends over 14 amino acids. Germline V lookup: CDR1 SNHLY, CDR2 FYNNEI. The CDR3 reads CASSEGIQANEQYF. In nucleotides, the CDR3 is TGTGCCAGCAGTGAGGGGATACAGGCGAACGAGCAGTACTTC.

The chain has TRBV28 and TRBJ1-5, with D maybe TRBD1 (6 bases). V was pared by 7 bases and J by 7 bases, with 20 bases between. CDR3 length: 15 amino acids. Looked up from germline, CDR1 is MDHEN and CDR2 is SYDVKM. The CDR3 loop is CASNTALRGEQPQHF. The CDR3 DNA reads as TGTGCCAGCAATACGGCCCTCAGGGGCGAACAGCCCCAGCATTTT.

This clonotype has just a few counts. V is TRBV27 and J is TRBJ1-1; 10 bases are shared with TRBD1. V lost 3 bases to trimming and J lost 6 bases; unmatched junction nucleotides: 7. The CDR3 is 15 residues long. Per germline, CDR1 MNHEY and CDR2 SMNVEV (reference sequence). CDR3 residues: CASSFLTGGEPEAFF. The CDR3 DNA reads TGTGCCAGCAGTTTCCTGACAGGGGGCGAACCTGAAGCTTTCTTT.

The chain couples TRBV5-1 to TRBJ2-3, with 10 bases fitting TRBD1. Trimming took 4 bases from V and 4 from J; bases not matched to a gene: 9. Germline-derived CDR1 and CDR2 are SGHRS and YFSETQ. This CDR3 is 16 amino acids long. The CDR3 here is CASSTAGTGVSDTQYF. The CDR3 coding sequence is TGCGCCAGCAGCACCGCCGGGACAGGGGTGTCAGATACGCAGTATTTT. Complete variable domain (other parts from reference TRBV5-1 and TRBJ2-3): KAGVTQTPRYLIKTRGQQVTLSCSPISGHRSVSWYQQTPGQGLQFLFEYFSETQRNKGNFPGRFSGRQFSNSRSEMNVSTLELGDSALYLCASSTAGTGVSDTQYFGPGTRLTVL.

This clonotype was seen a few times. In DNA form, the CDR3 reads TGTGCCAGCAGTTCTTTAGCGGGAGCCCGAAAGGGCAATGAGCAGTTCTTC. Its translation: CASSSLAGARKGNEQFF. This chain connects TRBV6-2 or TRBV6-3 to TRBJ2-1; 9 bases are shared with TRBD2. The length of the CDR3 is 17 residues. Germline V gene sequence: CDR1 MNHEY, CDR2 SVGEGT. V dropped 4 bases and J dropped 6; count of bases not matched to a gene: 13.

The chain couples TRBV3-1 to TRBJ2-4; no clear D. V was pared by 0 bases and J by 5 bases, with 5 bases between. The length of the CDR3 is 13 residues. Germline assignment: CDR1 LGHDT and CDR2 YNNKEL (reference sequence). The CDR3 sequence: CASSQEGENIQYF. CDR3 nucleotides: TGTGCCAGCAGCCAAGAGGGTGAAAACATTCAGTACTTC.

Written as DNA, the CDR3 is TGTGCCAGCAGTCCCCGACTAGTGGTAAGGTACGAGCAGTACTTC. This encodes CASSPRLVVRYEQYF. The chain joins TRBV27 to TRBJ2-5, with a tentative D call TRBD2 (6 bases). With the DNA end fitting TRBJ2-7 better, the J assignment may be wrong. This CDR3 has 15 residues. Germline CDR1 MNHEY, CDR2 SMNVEV (reference sequence).

The chain joins TRBV7-6 to TRBJ2-3; weak D call: TRBD2 (6 bases). Looked up from germline, CDR1 is SGHVS and CDR2 is FNYEAQ. CDR3 size: 17 residues. The germline V and J ends were trimmed by 1 base and 0 bases, with 14 bases remaining between them. The CDR3 DNA sequence: TGTGCCAGCAGCTTAGGCCGAGGGGCGGGGAGCACAGATACGCAGTATTTT. Its protein is CASSLGRGAGSTDTQYF.

This clonotype has more than one count but fewer than ten. The rearrangement links TRBV7-2 to TRBJ2-1; D is uncertain. The V and J ends lost 2 bases and 2 bases respectively, with 10 bases between them. Germline lookup yields CDR1 SGHTA and CDR2 FQGNSA. The CDR3 spans 15 residues. CDR3 protein: CASSLLGRAYNEQFF. CDR3 sequence (DNA): TGTGCCAGCAGCTTATTAGGTAGGGCCTACAATGAGCAGTTCTTC.

This chain uses TRBV6-1 with TRBJ1-4; 9 bases are shared with TRBD1. Germline-derived CDR1 and CDR2 are MNHNS and SASEGT. The CDR3 has 14 residues. Losses at the gene ends were 6 bases for V and 11 bases for J; bases not matched to a gene: 10. CDR3 DNA: TGTGCCAGCAGGACACAGGGGGCCGTTATGAAACTGTTTTTT. As protein: CASRTQGAVMKLFF.

The chain couples TRBV7-2 to TRBJ1-2; the match to TRBD1 covers 8 bases. The CDR3 sequence is 14 residues long. Unmatched junction bases numbered 13, after V lost 8 bases and J lost 8 bases. In germline, CDR1 is SGHTA, CDR2 FQGNSA. DNA of the CDR3: TGTGCCAGCGGGGACAGGCGATCTATCTTGGGCTACACCTTC. Encoded protein: CASGDRRSILGYTF.

The chain links TRBV12-3 or TRBV12-4 to TRBJ1-1; no firm D call. With 6 bases removed from V and 5 bases from J, the gap between germline ends came to 13 bases. The CDR3 has 13 residues. The CDR3 coding sequence is TGTGCCAGCAGGAGGTCGGTGTTGACTGAAGCTTTCTTT. Translating gives CASRRSVLTEAFF.

V is TRBV29-1 and J is TRBJ2-5; D may be TRBD2 (6 bases). Germline CDR1 SQVTM, CDR2 ANQGSEA. V lost 3 bases to trimming and J lost 4 bases, with 15 bases between them. The CDR3 runs 14 residues. The CDR3 DNA reads as TGCAGCGTTGATGCGGGACCCATGGGAGAGACCCAGTACTTC. Its translation is CSVDAGPMGETQYF. Full variable domain (missing parts from reference TRBV29-1 and TRBJ2-5): SAVISQKPSRDICQRGTSLTIQCQVDSQVTMMFWYRQQPGQSLTLIATANQGSEATYESGFVIDKFPISRPNLTFSTLTVSNMSPEDSSIYLCSVDAGPMGETQYFGPGTRLLVL.

The V call is TRBV6-1, the J call TRBJ2-5; D gene uncertain. The CDR3 loop spans 17 amino acids. Germline V CDR1 and CDR2: MNHNS, SASEGT. Trimming took off 4 bases at V and 1 base at J, with 19 bases between the two ends. The CDR3 DNA reads TGTGCCAGCAGTGGGCCTAGGCTTCTAAGAGGCCAAGAGACCCAGTACTTC. This translates into CASSGPRLLRGQETQYF.

The J gene is TRBJ1-1, the V gene TRBV12-3 or TRBV12-4; a possible D gene is TRBD1 (5 bases). The CDR3 consists of 14 residues. V lost 8 bases, J lost 1 base, and 14 bases lay in between. The CDR3 bases are TGTGCCAGCCGAGGTGGGGACCAGAACACTGAAGCTTTCTTT. Protein product: CASRGGDQNTEAFF.

Only a few counts were recorded for this clonotype. This sequence joins TRBV4-2 and TRBJ1-1; D gene unclear. CDR1 is LGHNA and CDR2 is YNFKEQ in the germline V gene. V was pared by 0 bases and J by 5 bases, with 13 bases between. CDR3 length: 15 residues. CDR3 sequence (DNA): TGTGCCAGCAGCCAAGATTTAGTCCGGGCTACTGAAGCTTTCTTT. Its translation: CASSQDLVRATEAFF.

This clonotype was counted only a few times. The J gene is TRBJ2-5, the V gene TRBV3-1; 10 nucleotides match TRBD2. The J segment lost 3 bases and the V segment lost 0 bases, leaving 7 bases of the junction unmatched. Per the germline V gene, CDR1 is LGHDT and CDR2 is YNNKEL (reference sequence). The CDR3 runs 17 residues. The CDR3 loop is CASSQEYTSGVEETQYF. For the CDR3, the DNA is TGTGCCAGCAGCCAAGAGTACACTAGCGGGGTGGAAGAGACCCAGTACTTC.

The chain carries TRBV27 and TRBJ2-1, with 7 bases that match TRBD2. The CDR3 is 16 amino acids. Germline CDR1 reads MNHEY; CDR2 reads SMNVEV (reference sequence). V dropped 3 bases and J dropped 2; count of bases not matched to a gene: 7. CDR3 region: CASSFLGLAAYNEQFF. CDR3 nucleotides: TGTGCCAGCAGTTTCCTGGGGCTAGCGGCCTACAATGAGCAGTTCTTC.

The chain is built from TRBV12-3 or TRBV12-4 and TRBJ1-6; no clear D. The germline V and J ends were trimmed by 5 bases and 7 bases, with 9 bases remaining between them. CDR3 size: 13 residues. CDR3 DNA sequence: TGTGCCAGCAGTCCCGACACCAATTCACCCCTCCACTTT. Protein sequence: CASSPDTNSPLHF.

This clonotype showed up just a few times. The chain combines TRBV20-1 with TRBJ2-7, with TRBD2 identical over 8 bases. The junction had 5 bases not matched to a gene; V was cut back by 7 bases and J by 0 bases. The CDR3 has 13 amino acids. Per the germline V gene, CDR1 is DFQATT and CDR2 is SNEGSKA (reference sequence). Written as DNA, the CDR3 is TGCAGTGTCGCCGGGACTAGCTCCTACGAGCAGTACTTC. Its protein product is CSVAGTSSYEQYF.

The chain couples TRBV7-2 to TRBJ2-1; 8 bases align to TRBD2. V lost 5 bases to trimming and J lost 1 base; unmatched junction nucleotides: 19. The CDR3 covers 20 residues. From germline, CDR1 is SGHTA and CDR2 FQGNSA. CDR3 protein: CASSPMLFGSGNPSYNEQFF. CDR3 nucleotides: TGTGCCAGCAGCCCTATGTTATTCGGTAGCGGGAACCCTTCCTACAATGAGCAGTTCTTC. The full variable domain, rest sourced from reference TRBV7-2 and TRBJ2-1, is GAGVSQSPSNKVTEKGKDVELRCDPISGHTALYWYRQSLGQGLEFLIYFQGNSAPDKSGLPSDRFSAERTGGSVSTLTIQRTQQEDSAVYLCASSPMLFGSGNPSYNEQFFGPGTRLTVL.

This clonotype was recorded a few times. The V and J genes are TRBV12-3 or TRBV12-4 and TRBJ2-6; 9 bases agree with TRBD1. V was pared by 6 bases and J by 4 bases, with 4 bases of the junction left unmatched. The CDR3 is 15 amino acids. The CDR3, as DNA: TGTGCCAGCAGCCGGGACAGGGCCGGGGCCAACGTCCTGACTTTC. It is translated as CASSRDRAGANVLTF.